This TCR beta chain appears in the sequencing data of a study of radiotherapy plus CTLA-4 blockade in lung cancer. Whole-study results and caveats: The best predictor of response was reported to be early blood T cell clone dynamics, with interferon-beta. Some TCR clones had been derived from tumors. These clones expanded in peripheral blood after radiotherapy plus ipilimumab.

The germline V and J ends were trimmed by 3 bases and 1 base, with 15 bases remaining between them. Germline loops: CDR1 SGHRS, CDR2 YFSETQ. The CDR3 runs 16 residues. To note about this clone: The antigen is unknown.

The assay was immunoSEQ multiplex PCR, and TCRdb's table has in-frame clones only and misses some. The repertoire holds about 73,000 clones, about nine tenths seen once, with 35% to 50% in the top ten. The chain employs TRBV5-1 and TRBJ2-3; D is unclear. This specimen was peripheral blood, taken from a patient treated with radiotherapy plus ipilimumab. The TCR originated in a human donor with non-small cell lung cancer that progressed on radiotherapy plus ipilimumab. This CDR3 reads CASSYAPWQRTDTQYF. The CDR3, as DNA: TGCGCCAGCAGCTATGCCCCGTGGCAGCGCACAGATACGCAGTATTTT.